This passage covers 24 T cell receptor beta chains from one sample sequenced in a study of cytomegalovirus exposure and HLA in healthy donors. PCR was performed using 60 Vbeta and 13 Jbeta primers. The protocol was immunoSEQ multiplex PCR, while the TCRdb copy is restricted to in-frame clones and leaves out a portion. The table has 95,000 to 150,000 clones, 65% to 85% seen once. The sample taken for sequencing was PBMCs. These receptors came from a man aged 45 to 65 in good health and CMV-seronegative.

The genes are TRBV28 and TRBJ2-3, with a weak D call TRBD1 (5 bases). Germline CDR1 MDHEN, CDR2 SYDVKM. Trimming cost V 6 bases and J 14 bases, with 9 bases left between them. CDR3 size: 9 residues. The CDR3 protein is CASRGPLYF. CDR3 nucleotides: TGTGCCAGCAGGGGGCCGCTGTATTTT.

The V call is TRBV4-1, the J call TRBJ2-1, with D tentatively TRBD1 (6 bases). This CDR3 contains 13 residues. Trimming removed 8 bases from V and 1 base from J, with 9 bases in between. Per germline, CDR1 MGHRA and CDR2 YSYEKL. CDR3 protein: CASADRSYNEQFF. CDR3 bases: TGCGCCAGCGCGGACAGATCCTACAATGAGCAGTTCTTC.

The chain employs TRBV28 and TRBJ2-7, with D unclear. The CDR3 runs 14 residues. The V end lost 2 bases, the J end lost 3 bases, and 11 bases lay between the germline ends. Germline V CDR1 and CDR2: MDHEN, SYDVKM. CDR3 nucleotides: TGTGCCAGCAGTTTAGCAGGCCCGAACTACGAGCAGTACTTC. As protein: CASSLAGPNYEQYF.

In this sample, this clone turned up a few times. This sequence joins TRBV12-5 and TRBJ2-1; TRBD1 aligns across 9 bases. Per the germline V gene, CDR1 is LGHNT and CDR2 is FRNRAP. Trimming removed 5 bases from V and 7 bases from J; junction bases left unmatched: 3. This CDR3 comprises 13 residues. CDR3 bases: TGTGCTAGTGGTCGGGGACAGGGTAATGAGCAGTTCTTC. It yields the protein CASGRGQGNEQFF. The full variable domain, with the rest looked up from reference TRBV12-5 and TRBJ2-1, is DARVTQTPRHKVTEMGQEVTMRCQPILGHNTVFWYRQTMMQGLELLAYFRNRAPLDDSGMPKDRFSAEMPDATLATLKIQPSEPRDSAVYFCASGRGQGNEQFFGPGTRLTVL.

The J gene is TRBJ1-1, the V gene TRBV27; a weak D match, TRBD1 (5 bases). The CDR3 loop spans 13 amino acids. The V end was cut by 3 bases, the J end by 1 base, with 6 bases between. Germline loops: CDR1 MNHEY, CDR2 SMNVEV (reference sequence). The CDR3 DNA follows: TGTGCCAGCAGTTTTCAGGGGAACACTGAAGCTTTCTTT. This gives the protein CASSFQGNTEAFF.

This chain connects TRBV4-1 to TRBJ2-7; 7 positions agree with TRBD1. V shed 0 bases, J shed 4 bases, and the junction held 9 bases outside the gene matches. CDR1 MGHRA and CDR2 YSYEKL come from the germline V gene. This CDR3 region has 16 residues. CDR3 region: CASSQDRSRGSYEQYF. In DNA, the CDR3 is TGCGCCAGCAGCCAAGATAGGTCCAGGGGGTCGTACGAGCAGTACTTC.

This clone was seen once. The J gene is TRBJ2-1, the V gene TRBV4-2, with TRBD2 identical over 12 bases. This CDR3 comprises 16 residues. V was clipped by 4 bases and J by 5 bases; unmatched bases: 6. The germline V gene encodes CDR1 LGHNA and CDR2 YNFKEQ. The CDR3: CASSPRLAGVDNEQFF. Here the CDR3 DNA reads TGTGCCAGCAGCCCGCGACTAGCGGGAGTCGACAATGAGCAGTTCTTC.

Only one count was recorded for this clone. V is TRBV5-1 and J is TRBJ2-7; D is ambiguous. The V end lost 1 base, the J end lost 3 bases, and 14 bases lay between the germline ends. Germline values: CDR1 SGHRS, CDR2 YFSETQ. This CDR3 has 15 amino acids. CDR3 region: CASSLSERLDYEQYF. DNA of the CDR3: TGCGCCAGCAGCTTGTCTGAGCGACTGGACTACGAGCAGTACTTC.

This rearrangement joins TRBV7-2 to TRBJ2-5; no firm D call. Germline V lookup: CDR1 SGHTA, CDR2 FQGNSA. The ends were cut back, 1 base at V and 4 bases at J, with 10 bases in the middle. The CDR3 extends over 14 amino acids. In nucleotides, the CDR3 is TGTGCCAGCAGCTTAGATACTCGATCAGAGACCCAGTACTTC. Residues: CASSLDTRSETQYF.

The chain combines TRBV25-1 with TRBJ1-4; the D gene is possibly TRBD1 (5 bases). Trimming took off 1 base at V and 6 bases at J, with 15 bases between the two ends. The CDR3 totals 16 residues. CDR1 and CDR2 (germline): MGHDK, SYGVNS. The CDR3 sequence: CASSELGGAGHEKLFF. In DNA form, the CDR3 reads TGTGCCAGCAGTGAATTAGGAGGGGCCGGTCATGAAAAACTGTTTTTT.

V gene TRBV19 combines with J gene TRBJ1-1, with TRBD1 matching over 7 bases. Germline lookup yields CDR1 LNHDA and CDR2 SQIVND (reference sequence). Unmatched junction bases numbered 7, after V lost 9 bases and J lost 9 bases. CDR3 length equals 11 residues. The CDR3 sequence: CASQTGPKAFF. As DNA, the CDR3 is TGTGCCAGCCAGACAGGGCCAAAAGCTTTCTTT.

The table lists this clone with a few counts. The gene calls are TRBV5-1 and TRBJ2-7, with D perhaps matching TRBD2 (6 bases). Per germline, CDR1 SGHRS and CDR2 YFSETQ. CDR3 size: 15 residues. V was pared by 0 bases and J by 4 bases, with 14 bases between. CDR3 sequence (DNA): TGCGCCAGCAGCTTGGCCGCGGGACTTAAATACGAGCAGTACTTC. It specifies CASSLAAGLKYEQYF.

The J gene is TRBJ2-7, the V gene TRBV27, with TRBD1 identical over 7 bases. Germline-derived CDR1 and CDR2 are MNHEY and SMNVEV (reference sequence). CDR3 length: 16 residues. Germline trimming cut 4 bases from V and 3 bases from J; bases unmatched to any gene: 12. The CDR3 region has the DNA TGTGCCAGCAGTTCTAACCGGGACAGCTCCTTCTACGAGCAGTACTTC. Its protein product is CASSSNRDSSFYEQYF.

This chain uses TRBV19 with TRBJ1-1, with D tentatively TRBD1 (5 bases). The CDR3 has 13 residues. Germline values: CDR1 LNHDA, CDR2 SQIVND (reference sequence). The V and J ends lost 4 bases and 1 base respectively, with 7 bases between them. DNA for the CDR3: TGTGCCAGTAGTAGGACACAGAACACTGAAGCTTTCTTT. It codes for CASSRTQNTEAFF.

This chain uses TRBV7-3 with TRBJ2-1, with D maybe TRBD1 (6 bases). The CDR3 covers 14 residues. Trimming left V 4 bases short and J 7 bases short, with 14 bases between. Germline CDR1 SGHTA, CDR2 FQGTGA. CDR3 DNA: TGTGCCAGCAGCTCAAGATCACAGGGAAATGAGCAGTTCTTC. It is translated as CASSSRSQGNEQFF.

This clone has only a few counts. This rearrangement joins TRBV4-3 to TRBJ2-1; TRBD2 is a possible D gene (6 bases). The CDR3 runs 16 residues. The V gene lost 0 bases and the J gene lost 1 base, with 10 bases spanning the gap. Germline V CDR1 and CDR2: LGHNA, YSLEER. CDR3 sequence reads: CASSQDEGRSYNEQFF. The CDR3, as DNA: TGCGCCAGCAGCCAAGATGAGGGGAGGTCCTACAATGAGCAGTTCTTC.

The rearrangement joins TRBV7-8 to TRBJ1-2; possibly TRBD1 for D (5 bases). Trimming took off 2 bases at V and 3 bases at J, with 10 bases between the two ends. Germline lookup yields CDR1 SGHVS and CDR2 FQNEAQ. This CDR3 contains 14 residues. The CDR3 coding sequence is TGTGCCAGCAGCTTAACGGGGGAGCACTATGGCTACACCTTC. Its protein product is CASSLTGEHYGYTF.

The genes are TRBV7-6 and TRBJ2-7; 8 positions agree with TRBD1. The V gene end was trimmed by 5 bases and the J gene end by 2 bases; junction bases not matched to a gene: 5. The CDR3 extends over 14 amino acids. Per germline, CDR1 SGHVS and CDR2 FNYEAQ. The CDR3 loop reads CASSPAGGTYEQYF. The CDR3 coding sequence is TGTGCCAGCAGCCCCGCAGGGGGCACCTACGAGCAGTACTTC.

V and J are TRBV19 and TRBJ2-2; TRBD1 agrees at 9 bases. J lost 2 bases, V lost 1 base, and 2 bases had no gene match. Germline V CDR1 and CDR2: LNHDA, SQIVND (reference sequence). The length of the CDR3 is 16 residues. The CDR3 loop reads CASSIGTGANTGELFF. CDR3 nucleotide sequence: TGTGCCAGTAGTATAGGGACAGGGGCCAACACCGGGGAGCTGTTTTTT.

The chain has TRBV5-6 and TRBJ1-1; no firm D call. The germline V gene encodes CDR1 SGHDT and CDR2 YYEEEE. The V end lost 2 bases, the J end lost 0 bases, and 11 bases lay between the germline ends. The CDR3 sequence is 15 residues long. The DNA for the CDR3 is TGTGCCAGCAGCTTCAGAGGGCCCATGAACACTGAAGCTTTCTTT. Translation gives CASSFRGPMNTEAFF. Full variable domain (remainder filled in from reference TRBV5-6 and TRBJ1-1): DAGVTQSPTHLIKTRGQQVTLRCSPKSGHDTVSWYQQALGQGPQFIFQYYEEEERQRGNFPDRFSGHQFPNYSSELNVNALLLGDSALYLCASSFRGPMNTEAFFGQGTRLTVV.

The V gene is TRBV2, the J gene TRBJ1-1; tentatively, D is TRBD1 (5 bases). Germline-derived CDR1 and CDR2 are SNHLY and FYNNEI. The germline V and J ends were trimmed by 3 bases and 4 bases, with 12 bases remaining between them. CDR3 length: 14 amino acids. The CDR3 nucleotides read TGTGCCAGCAGTGAGGAACAGGCCGGCACTGAAGCTTTCTTT. Translating it yields CASSEEQAGTEAFF.

The V and J genes are TRBV7-2 and TRBJ2-1; a weak D match, TRBD1 (5 bases). Trimming cost V 3 bases and J 1 base, with 10 bases left between them. In germline, CDR1 is SGHTA, CDR2 FQGNSA. The CDR3 spans 15 residues. This CDR3 reads CASSFRQISYNEQFF. The CDR3 DNA reads as TGTGCCAGCAGCTTCCGACAGATATCCTACAATGAGCAGTTCTTC.

This chain connects TRBV6-4 to TRBJ2-1; 8 bases fit TRBD2. CDR1 and CDR2 from the germline V gene are MRHNA and SNTAGT. The CDR3 length is 14 residues. The V gene end was trimmed by 6 bases and the J gene end by 9 bases; junction bases not matched to a gene: 10. CDR3 in DNA: TGTGCCAGCAGCGAAAGGGCGGGAGGTCTTGAGCAGTTCTTC. This encodes CASSERAGGLEQFF.

CDR3: CAISETGQETQYF. CDR3 DNA: TGTGCCATCAGTGAGACCGGTCAAGAGACCCAGTACTTC. The chain links TRBV10-3 to TRBJ2-5; no definite D call. Deletions cut 2 bases from V and 2 bases from J, with 6 bases between. The V gene's germline CDR1 is ENHRY and CDR2 SYGVKD. This CDR3 is built from 13 residues.